The clone carrying this TCR beta chain has only a few counts. What it binds is not known. Trimming stripped 7 bases from V and 0 bases from J, with 14 bases between. The CDR3 contains 15 residues. Germline CDR1 and CDR2: SGHVS and FQNEAQ. The sample originates from a study of identical twins. One entry per CDR3 protein results from TCRdb running MiXCR on the 5' RACE reads. The sample contains fewer than 800,000 distinct CDR3 sequences, just over 7% of which appear only once. Whole-study results and caveats: A partial confounding effect on zero-insertion analyses could come from invariant MAIT and iNKT cells.

These same data were also listed under a study on yellow fever vaccine responses in identical twins.

J is TRBJ2-3 and V is TRBV7-8; D call uncertain. The TCR was taken from a woman aged 18-29 years in good health. Sequencing was done on a sample of PBMCs. CDR3 residues: CASTSLDTSTDTQYF. As DNA, the CDR3 is TGTGCCAGCACCTCACTTGATACTAGCACAGATACGCAGTATTTT.